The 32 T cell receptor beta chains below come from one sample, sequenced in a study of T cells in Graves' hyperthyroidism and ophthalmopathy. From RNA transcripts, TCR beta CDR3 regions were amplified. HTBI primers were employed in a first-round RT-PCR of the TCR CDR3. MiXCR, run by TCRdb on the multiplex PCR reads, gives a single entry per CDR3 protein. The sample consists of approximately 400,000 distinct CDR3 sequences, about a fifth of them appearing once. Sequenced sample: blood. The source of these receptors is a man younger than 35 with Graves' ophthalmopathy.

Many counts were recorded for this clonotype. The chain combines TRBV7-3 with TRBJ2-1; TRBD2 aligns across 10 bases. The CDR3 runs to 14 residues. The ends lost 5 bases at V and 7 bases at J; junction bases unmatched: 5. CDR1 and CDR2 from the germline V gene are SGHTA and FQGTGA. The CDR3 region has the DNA TGTGCCAGCAGCATTAGCGGGGGGTGGAATGAGCAGTTCTTC. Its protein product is CASSISGGWNEQFF.

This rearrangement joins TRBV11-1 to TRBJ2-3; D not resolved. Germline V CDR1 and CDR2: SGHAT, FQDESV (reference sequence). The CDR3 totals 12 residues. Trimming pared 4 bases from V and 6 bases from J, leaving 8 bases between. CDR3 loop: CASSSPPDTQYF. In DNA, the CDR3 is TGTGCCAGCAGCTCACCCCCTGATACGCAGTATTTT.

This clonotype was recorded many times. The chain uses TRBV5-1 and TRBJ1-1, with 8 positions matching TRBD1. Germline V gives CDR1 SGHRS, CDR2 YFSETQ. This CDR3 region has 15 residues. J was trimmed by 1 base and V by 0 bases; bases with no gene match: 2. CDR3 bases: TGCGCCAGCAGCTTGGTGGGGACAGGGAACACTGAAGCTTTCTTT. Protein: CASSLVGTGNTEAFF.

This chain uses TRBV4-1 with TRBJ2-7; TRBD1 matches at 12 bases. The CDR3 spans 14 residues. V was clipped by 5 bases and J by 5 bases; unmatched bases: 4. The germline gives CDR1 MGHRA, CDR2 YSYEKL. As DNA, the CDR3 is TGCGCCAGCAGCGACCGGGACAGGGGGCACGAGCAGTACTTC. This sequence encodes CASSDRDRGHEQYF.

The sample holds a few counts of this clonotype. The CDR3 here is CASSRPGTGVSYEQYF. Written as DNA, the CDR3 is TGTGCCAGCAGTCGCCCCGGGACAGGGGTCTCCTACGAGCAGTACTTC. The chain recombines TRBV28 with TRBJ2-7; 10 nucleotides line up with TRBD1. The CDR3 contains 16 residues. From germline, CDR1 is MDHEN and CDR2 SYDVKM. Germline trimming cut 5 bases from V and 0 bases from J; bases unmatched to any gene: 7.

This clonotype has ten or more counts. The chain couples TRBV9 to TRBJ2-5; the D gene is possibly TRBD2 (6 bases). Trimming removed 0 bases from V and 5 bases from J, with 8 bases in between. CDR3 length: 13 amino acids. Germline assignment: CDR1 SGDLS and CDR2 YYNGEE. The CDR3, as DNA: TGTGCCAGCAGCGTAGCGGGGGTTGAGACCCAGTACTTC. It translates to CASSVAGVETQYF.

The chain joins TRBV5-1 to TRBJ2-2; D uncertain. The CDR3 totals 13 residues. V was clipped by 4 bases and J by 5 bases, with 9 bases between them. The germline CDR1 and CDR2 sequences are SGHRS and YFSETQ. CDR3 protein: CASSNQLTGELFF. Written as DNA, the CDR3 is TGCGCCAGCAGCAACCAGCTAACCGGGGAGCTGTTTTTT.

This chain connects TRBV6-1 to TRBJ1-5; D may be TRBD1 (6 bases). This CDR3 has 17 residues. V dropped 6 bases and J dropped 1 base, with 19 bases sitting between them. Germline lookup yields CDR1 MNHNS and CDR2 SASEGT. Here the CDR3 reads CASSKPGADPSNQPQHF. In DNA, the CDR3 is TGTGCCAGCAGCAAACCAGGGGCCGACCCAAGCAATCAGCCCCAGCATTTT.

CDR3: CASSQFGGGQPQHF. The CDR3 coding sequence is TGCGCCAGCAGCCAGTTTGGAGGGGGTCAGCCCCAGCATTTT. This sequence joins TRBV4-1 and TRBJ1-5, with D perhaps matching TRBD1 (6 bases). Germline assignment: CDR1 MGHRA and CDR2 YSYEKL. V gave up 3 bases and J gave up 6 bases, with 12 bases separating them. The CDR3 covers 14 residues.

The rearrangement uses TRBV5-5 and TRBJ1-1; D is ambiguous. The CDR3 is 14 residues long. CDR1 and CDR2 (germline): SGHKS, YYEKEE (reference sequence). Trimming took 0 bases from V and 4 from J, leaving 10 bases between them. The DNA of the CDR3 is TGTGCCAGCAGCTTGGGGGAGATAGGCACTGAAGCTTTCTTT. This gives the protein CASSLGEIGTEAFF.

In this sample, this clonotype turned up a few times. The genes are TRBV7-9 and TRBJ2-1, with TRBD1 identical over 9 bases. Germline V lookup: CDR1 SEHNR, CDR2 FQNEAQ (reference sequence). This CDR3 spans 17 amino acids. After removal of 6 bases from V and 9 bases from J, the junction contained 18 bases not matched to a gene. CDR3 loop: CASSEGWTDRGAGEQFF. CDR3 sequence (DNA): TGTGCCAGCAGTGAAGGATGGACGGACAGGGGAGCGGGTGAGCAGTTCTTC.

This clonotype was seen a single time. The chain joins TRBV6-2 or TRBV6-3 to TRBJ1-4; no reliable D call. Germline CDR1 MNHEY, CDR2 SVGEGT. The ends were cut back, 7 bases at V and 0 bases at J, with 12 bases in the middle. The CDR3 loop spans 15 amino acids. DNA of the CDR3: TGTGCCAGCATGCCCGGGCCTGCAACTAATGAAAAACTGTTTTTT. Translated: CASMPGPATNEKLFF.

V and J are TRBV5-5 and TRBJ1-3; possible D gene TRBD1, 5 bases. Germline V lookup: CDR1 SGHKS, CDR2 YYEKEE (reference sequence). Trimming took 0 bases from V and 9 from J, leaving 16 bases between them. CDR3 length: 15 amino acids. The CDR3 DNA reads TGTGCCAGCAGCTTGGACGGGGCAGGGCTCGCCACCATATATTTT. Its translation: CASSLDGAGLATIYF.

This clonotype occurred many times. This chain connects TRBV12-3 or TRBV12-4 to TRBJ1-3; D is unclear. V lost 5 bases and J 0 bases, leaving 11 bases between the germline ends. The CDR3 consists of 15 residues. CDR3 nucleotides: TGTGCCAGCAGTGACGAAGGAGGCTCTGGAAACACCATATATTTT. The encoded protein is CASSDEGGSGNTIYF.

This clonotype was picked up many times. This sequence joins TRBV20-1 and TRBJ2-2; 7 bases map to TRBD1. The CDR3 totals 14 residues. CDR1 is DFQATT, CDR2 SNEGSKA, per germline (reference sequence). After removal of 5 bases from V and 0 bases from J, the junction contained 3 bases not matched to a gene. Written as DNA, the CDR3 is TGCAGTGCTTGGACAGGATCGAACACCGGGGAGCTGTTTTTT. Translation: CSAWTGSNTGELFF.

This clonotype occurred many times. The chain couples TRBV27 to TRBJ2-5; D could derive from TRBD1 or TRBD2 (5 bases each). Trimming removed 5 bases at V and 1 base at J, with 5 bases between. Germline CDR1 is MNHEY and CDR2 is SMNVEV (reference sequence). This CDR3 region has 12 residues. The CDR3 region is CASSGGQETQYF. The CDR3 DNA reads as TGTGCCAGCAGTGGGGGCCAAGAGACCCAGTACTTC.

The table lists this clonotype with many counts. The CDR3 is CASSPLGGGNYGYTF. CDR3 coding DNA: TGTGCCAGCAGTCCCCTCGGGGGGGGCAACTATGGCTACACCTTC. This rearrangement joins TRBV6-1 to TRBJ1-2; a possible D gene is TRBD1 (6 bases). The germline V and J ends were trimmed by 5 bases and 2 bases, with 15 bases remaining between them. The CDR3 consists of 15 residues. Germline CDR1 is MNHNS and CDR2 is SASEGT.

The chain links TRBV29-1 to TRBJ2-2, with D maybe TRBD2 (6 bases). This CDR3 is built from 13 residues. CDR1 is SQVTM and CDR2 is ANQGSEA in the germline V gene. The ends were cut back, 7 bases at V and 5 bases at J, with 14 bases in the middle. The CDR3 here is CSAAGPQTGELFF. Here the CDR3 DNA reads TGCAGCGCCGCGGGACCGCAAACCGGGGAGCTGTTTTTT.

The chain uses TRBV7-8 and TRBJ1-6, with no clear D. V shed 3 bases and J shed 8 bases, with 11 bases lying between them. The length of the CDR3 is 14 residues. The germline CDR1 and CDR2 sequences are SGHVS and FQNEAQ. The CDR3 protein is CASSLRLWDSPLHF. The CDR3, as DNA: TGTGCCAGCAGCTTGAGATTATGGGATTCACCCCTCCACTTT. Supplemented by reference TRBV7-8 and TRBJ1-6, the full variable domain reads GAGVSQSPRYKVAKRGQDVALRCDPISGHVSLFWYQQALGQGPEFLTYFQNEAQLDKSGLPSDRFFAERPEGSVSTLKIQRTQQEDSAVYLCASSLRLWDSPLHFGNGTRLTVT.

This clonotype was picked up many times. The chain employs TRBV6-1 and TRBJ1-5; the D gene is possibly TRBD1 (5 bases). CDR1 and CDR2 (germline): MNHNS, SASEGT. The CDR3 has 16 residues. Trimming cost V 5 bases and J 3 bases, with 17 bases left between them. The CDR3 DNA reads TGTGCCAGCAGTTCAACTTCCCTGGGGGACAATCAGCCCCAGCATTTT. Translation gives CASSSTSLGDNQPQHF.

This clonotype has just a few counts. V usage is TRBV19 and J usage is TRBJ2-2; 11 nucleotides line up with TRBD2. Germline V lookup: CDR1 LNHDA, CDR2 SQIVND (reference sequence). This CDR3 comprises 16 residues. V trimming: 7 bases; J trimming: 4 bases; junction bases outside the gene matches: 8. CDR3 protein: CASKETSGDLTGELFF. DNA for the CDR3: TGTGCCAGTAAGGAGACTAGCGGGGACCTCACCGGGGAGCTGTTTTTT.

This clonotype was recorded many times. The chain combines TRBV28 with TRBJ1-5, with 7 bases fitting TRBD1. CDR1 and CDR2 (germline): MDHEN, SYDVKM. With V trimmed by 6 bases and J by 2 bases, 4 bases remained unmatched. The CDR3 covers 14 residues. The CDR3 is CASSGQAGNQPQHF. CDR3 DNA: TGTGCCAGCAGCGGACAGGCGGGCAATCAGCCCCAGCATTTT.

CDR3 nucleotides: TGTGCCAGCAGTTTAAGTCACCCCTCCTACGAGCAGTACTTC. It specifies CASSLSHPSYEQYF. The chain has TRBV28 and TRBJ2-7; D gene ambiguous. Trimming took off 2 bases at V and 0 bases at J, with 8 bases between the two ends. The CDR3 runs 14 residues. The germline gives CDR1 MDHEN, CDR2 SYDVKM.

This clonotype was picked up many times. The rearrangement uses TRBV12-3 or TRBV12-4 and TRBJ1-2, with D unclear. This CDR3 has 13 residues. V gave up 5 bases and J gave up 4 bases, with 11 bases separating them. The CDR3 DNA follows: TGTGCCAGCAGTGGAGGGCTGGGCTATGGCTACACCTTC. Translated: CASSGGLGYGYTF.

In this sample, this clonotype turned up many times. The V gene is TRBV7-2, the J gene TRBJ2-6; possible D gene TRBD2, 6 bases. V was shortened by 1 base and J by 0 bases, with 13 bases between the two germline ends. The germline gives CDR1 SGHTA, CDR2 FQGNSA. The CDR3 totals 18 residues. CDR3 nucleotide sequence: TGTGCCAGCAGCTTAGGGGACTCACCGTCCTCTGGGGCCAACGTCCTGACTTTC. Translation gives CASSLGDSPSSGANVLTF.

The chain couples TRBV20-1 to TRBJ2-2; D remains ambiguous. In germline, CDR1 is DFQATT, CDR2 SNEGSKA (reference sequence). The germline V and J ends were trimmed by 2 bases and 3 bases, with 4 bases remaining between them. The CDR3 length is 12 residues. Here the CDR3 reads CSARPYTGELFF. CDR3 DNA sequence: TGCAGTGCTAGACCATACACCGGGGAGCTGTTTTTT.

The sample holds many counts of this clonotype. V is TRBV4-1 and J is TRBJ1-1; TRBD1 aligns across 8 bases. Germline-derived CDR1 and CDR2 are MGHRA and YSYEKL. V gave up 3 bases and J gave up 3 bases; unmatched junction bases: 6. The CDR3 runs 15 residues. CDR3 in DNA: TGCGCCAGCAGCCACCCGGACAGGGACGACACTGAAGCTTTCTTT. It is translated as CASSHPDRDDTEAFF.

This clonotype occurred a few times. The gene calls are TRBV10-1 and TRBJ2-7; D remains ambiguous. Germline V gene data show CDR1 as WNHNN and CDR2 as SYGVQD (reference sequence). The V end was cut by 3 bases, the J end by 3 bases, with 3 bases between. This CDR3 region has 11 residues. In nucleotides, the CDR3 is TGCGCCAGCAGTGACCGCTACGAGCAGTACTTC. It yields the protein CASSDRYEQYF.

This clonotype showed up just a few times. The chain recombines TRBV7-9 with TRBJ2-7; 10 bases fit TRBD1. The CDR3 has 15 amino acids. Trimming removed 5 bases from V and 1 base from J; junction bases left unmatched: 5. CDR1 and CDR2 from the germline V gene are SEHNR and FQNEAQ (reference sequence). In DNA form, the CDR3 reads TGTGCCAGCAGCCGGACAGGGGGGGGATCCTACGAGCAGTACTTC. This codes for CASSRTGGGSYEQYF.

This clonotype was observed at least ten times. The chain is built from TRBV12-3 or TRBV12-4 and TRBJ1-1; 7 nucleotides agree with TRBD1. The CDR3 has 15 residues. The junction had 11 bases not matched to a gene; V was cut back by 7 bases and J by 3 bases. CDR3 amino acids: CASNIRTGWDTEAFF. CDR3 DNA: TGTGCCAGCAACATTCGGACAGGTTGGGACACTGAAGCTTTCTTT.

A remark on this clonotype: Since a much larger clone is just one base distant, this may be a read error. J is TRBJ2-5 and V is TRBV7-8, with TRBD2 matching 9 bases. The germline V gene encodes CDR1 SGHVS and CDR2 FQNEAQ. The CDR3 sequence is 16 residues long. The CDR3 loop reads CVSSPSGLAGSETQYF. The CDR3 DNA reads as TGTGTCAGCAGCCCCTCCGGGCTAGCGGGGTCAGAGACCCAGTACTTC.

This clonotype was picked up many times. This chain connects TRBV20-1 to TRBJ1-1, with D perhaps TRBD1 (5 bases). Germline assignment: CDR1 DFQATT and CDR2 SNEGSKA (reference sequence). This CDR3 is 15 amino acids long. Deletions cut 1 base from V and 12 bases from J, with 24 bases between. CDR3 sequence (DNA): TGCAGTGCTAGAGGGACCTGGGGCGGGAAGATGGCGACTTTCTTT. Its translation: CSARGTWGGKMATFF.